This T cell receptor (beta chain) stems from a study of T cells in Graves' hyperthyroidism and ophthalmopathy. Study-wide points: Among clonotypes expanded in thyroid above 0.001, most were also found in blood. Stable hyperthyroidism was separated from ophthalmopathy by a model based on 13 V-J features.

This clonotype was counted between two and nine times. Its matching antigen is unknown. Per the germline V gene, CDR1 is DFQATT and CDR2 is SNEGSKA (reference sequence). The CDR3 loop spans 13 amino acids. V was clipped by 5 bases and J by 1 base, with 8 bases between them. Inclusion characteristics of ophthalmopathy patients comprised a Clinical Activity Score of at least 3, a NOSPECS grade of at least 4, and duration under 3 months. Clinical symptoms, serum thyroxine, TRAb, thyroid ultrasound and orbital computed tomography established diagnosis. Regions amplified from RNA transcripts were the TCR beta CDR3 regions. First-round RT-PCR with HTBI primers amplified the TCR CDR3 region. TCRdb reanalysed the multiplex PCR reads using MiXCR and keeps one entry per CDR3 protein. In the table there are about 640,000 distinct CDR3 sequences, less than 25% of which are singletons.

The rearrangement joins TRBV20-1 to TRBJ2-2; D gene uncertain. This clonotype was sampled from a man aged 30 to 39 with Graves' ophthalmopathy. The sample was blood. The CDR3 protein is CSAVTENTGELFF. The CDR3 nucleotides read TGCAGTGCTGTAACTGAGAACACCGGGGAGCTGTTTTTT.